The 16 T cell receptor beta chains reported below all come from one sample, sequenced in a study of blood T cell repertoires in COVID-19. Sequencing used immunoSEQ multiplex PCR; TCRdb keeps in-frame clones, though not all of them. The sample has about 440,000 clones; nearly 90% are singletons. The specimen sequenced was PBMCs or T cells enriched from blood (not recorded which). The receptors stem from a woman between 18 and 30 years old with acute COVID-19.

This rearrangement joins TRBV5-1 to TRBJ1-1, with TRBD1 identical over 7 bases. V gave up 4 bases and J gave up 2 bases; unmatched junction bases: 5. The CDR3 covers 14 residues. Germline lookup yields CDR1 SGHRS and CDR2 YFSETQ. CDR3 nucleotides: TGCGCCAGCAGCCCACAGGGGCTAAACACTGAAGCTTTCTTT. As protein: CASSPQGLNTEAFF.

This chain joins TRBV7-2 and TRBJ2-2; D possibly corresponds to TRBD2 (5 bases). The germline CDR1 and CDR2 sequences are SGHTA and FQGNSA. This CDR3 spans 14 amino acids. Trimming left V 0 bases short and J 6 bases short, with 8 bases between. The CDR3 nucleotides are TGTGCCAGCAGCTTAGCTACTAGACCCGGGGAGCTGTTTTTT. Translated: CASSLATRPGELFF. Full variable domain (missing parts from reference TRBV7-2 and TRBJ2-2): GAGVSQSPSNKVTEKGKDVELRCDPISGHTALYWYRQSLGQGLEFLIYFQGNSAPDKSGLPSDRFSAERTGGSVSTLTIQRTQQEDSAVYLCASSLATRPGELFFGEGSRLTVL.

This clone was picked up one time. This chain joins TRBV5-1 and TRBJ1-5; D might be TRBD1 (5 bases). Germline CDR1 is SGHRS and CDR2 is YFSETQ. The V gene lost 0 bases and the J gene lost 5 bases, with 12 bases spanning the gap. CDR3 length: 15 residues. Written as DNA, the CDR3 is TGCGCCAGCAGCTTGGAATCGGGGGGACATCAGCCCCAGCATTTT. It specifies CASSLESGGHQPQHF.

The genes are TRBV7-9 and TRBJ1-1, with a weak D call TRBD1 (5 bases). Germline CDR1 and CDR2: SEHNR and FQNEAQ (reference sequence). This CDR3 has 11 residues. V was cut by 6 bases and J by 9 bases, with 11 bases left in between. The CDR3 coding sequence is TGTGCCAGCAGTTCCGGGACTAAAGCTTTCTTT. Its translation is CASSSGTKAFF.

The J gene is TRBJ1-1, the V gene TRBV28, with no clear D. Trimming cost V 6 bases and J 6 bases, with 8 bases left between them. Per the germline V gene, CDR1 is MDHEN and CDR2 is SYDVKM. The CDR3 loop spans 11 amino acids. CDR3 sequence (DNA): TGTGCCAGCAGCCTCACAGCTGAAGCTTTCTTT. This sequence encodes CASSLTAEAFF.

The chain carries TRBV11-2 and TRBJ1-4; possibly TRBD1 for D (6 bases). V was shortened by 5 bases and J by 5 bases, with 15 bases between the two germline ends. The CDR3 runs 15 residues. Per the germline V gene, CDR1 is SGHAT and CDR2 is FQNNGV. CDR3 coding DNA: TGTGCCAGCAGCCCCCGGGGGGGGCAAAATGAAAAACTGTTTTTT. Its translation: CASSPRGGQNEKLFF.

The genes are TRBV1 and TRBJ2-5; no DNA check was done on the table's D call, TRBD2. TRBV1 is deemed a pseudogene. This CDR3 contains 15 residues. The CDR3 spells CTSSQDPAGSETQYF. The CDR3 nucleotides are TGCACCAGCAGCCAAGATCCGGCGGGTTCGGAGACCCAGTACTTC.

CDR3: CASSYSGTGGASPLHF. As DNA, the CDR3 is TGTGCCAGCAGTTACTCCGGGACAGGGGGCGCTTCACCCCTCCACTTT. The genes are TRBV6-2 or TRBV6-3 and TRBJ1-6, with 12 nucleotides matching TRBD1. Trimming at V came to 0 bases and at J to 9 bases, leaving 3 bases not matched to a gene. The CDR3 totals 16 residues. CDR1 is MNHEY and CDR2 is SVGEGT in the germline V gene.

The J gene is TRBJ1-2, the V gene TRBV5-5; TRBD1 matches at 9 bases. Germline trimming cut 1 base from V and 0 bases from J; bases unmatched to any gene: 7. The V gene's germline CDR1 is SGHKS and CDR2 YYEKEE (reference sequence). The CDR3 totals 17 residues. CDR3 in amino acids: CASSLRGTGISNYGYTF. Here the CDR3 DNA reads TGTGCCAGCAGCTTGAGGGGGACAGGGATTTCTAACTATGGCTACACCTTC. The full variable domain, completed using reference TRBV5-5 and TRBJ1-2, is DAGVTQSPTHLIKTRGQQVTLRCSPISGHKSVSWYQQVLGQGPQFIFQYYEKEERGRGNFPDRFSARQFPNYSSELNVNALLLGDSALYLCASSLRGTGISNYGYTFGSGTRLTVV.

The chain couples TRBV4-3 to TRBJ2-7; 11 bases map to TRBD2. Per germline, CDR1 LGHNA and CDR2 YSLEER. The CDR3 runs 15 residues. The junction had 5 bases not matched to a gene; V was cut back by 5 bases and J by 2 bases. The CDR3 DNA reads TGCGCCAGCAGCGAGACTAGCGGGACTACCTACGAGCAGTACTTC. It yields the protein CASSETSGTTYEQYF.

A single count supports this clone. The chain combines TRBV9 with TRBJ1-2; D might be TRBD1 (6 bases). The CDR3 loop spans 15 amino acids. The germline V gene has CDR1 SGDLS and CDR2 YYNGEE. Trimming left V 0 bases short and J 3 bases short, with 12 bases between. CDR3 amino acids: CASSVESQGHYGYTF. CDR3 DNA sequence: TGTGCCAGCAGCGTAGAATCACAGGGCCACTATGGCTACACCTTC.

At least ten counts were recorded for this clone. The chain carries TRBV7-2 and TRBJ1-2, with no clear D. Per the germline V gene, CDR1 is SGHTA and CDR2 is FQGNSA. The CDR3 spans 10 residues. V lost 9 bases, J lost 7 bases, and 9 bases lay in between. CDR3: CARRERGYTF. CDR3 in DNA: TGTGCCAGACGGGAACGTGGCTACACCTTC.

The CDR3 region has the DNA TGTGCCAGCAGCGTAGGGGGGGAGGAGCAGTTCTTC. Translation: CASSVGGEEQFF. The V call is TRBV9, the J call TRBJ2-1; possibly TRBD2 for D (6 bases). Trimming left V 0 bases short and J 10 bases short, with 8 bases between. Germline-derived CDR1 and CDR2 are SGDLS and YYNGEE. CDR3 length equals 12 residues.

The chain carries TRBV6-1 and TRBJ2-3, with 14 bases matching TRBD2. The CDR3 has 17 amino acids. After removal of 3 bases from V and 4 bases from J, the junction contained 6 bases not matched to a gene. Germline V gene data show CDR1 as MNHNS and CDR2 as SASEGT. The CDR3 reads CASSDPTSGGAPDTQYF. The CDR3 DNA sequence: TGTGCCAGCAGTGACCCGACTAGCGGGGGGGCCCCAGATACGCAGTATTTT.

The chain combines TRBV9 with TRBJ2-7; 7 nucleotides line up with TRBD1. V lost 3 bases to trimming and J lost 2 bases; unmatched junction nucleotides: 5. The CDR3 runs to 14 residues. CDR1 and CDR2 (germline): SGDLS, YYNGEE. The DNA for the CDR3 is TGTGCCAGCAGCGCCGACAGGGTGGCCTACGAGCAGTACTTC. It codes for CASSADRVAYEQYF.

The rearrangement uses TRBV19 and TRBJ1-4, with TRBD1 as a possible D gene (6 bases). Trimming removed 9 bases from V and 7 bases from J, with 15 bases in between. Looked up from germline, CDR1 is LNHDA and CDR2 is SQIVND (reference sequence). This CDR3 spans 13 amino acids. CDR3 sequence reads: CASLQGVGEKLFF. Here the CDR3 DNA reads TGTGCCAGCCTACAGGGAGTGGGTGAAAAACTGTTTTTT.